The 22 T cell receptor beta chains given below trace back to one sample, sequenced in a study of cytomegalovirus exposure and HLA in healthy donors. The protocol was immunoSEQ multiplex PCR, while the TCRdb copy is restricted to in-frame clones and leaves out a portion. Of roughly 350,000 clones listed, about nine tenths are singletons. Input material: PBMCs. These receptors were taken from a woman younger than 35 in good health and CMV-seronegative.

The gene calls are TRBV7-8 and TRBJ2-7, with a weak D call TRBD1 (5 bases). This CDR3 region has 12 residues. CDR1 and CDR2 from the germline V gene are SGHVS and FQNEAQ. The ends were cut back, 5 bases at V and 2 bases at J, with 7 bases in the middle. DNA of the CDR3: TGTGCCAGCAGCCAGGGTCCCTACGAGCAGTACTTC. It codes for CASSQGPYEQYF.

This clone came up once. This sequence joins TRBV6-5 and TRBJ2-5, with a tentative D call TRBD2 (5 bases). The CDR3 contains 14 residues. V lost 6 bases and J lost 1, with 12 bases in between. CDR1 is MNHEY, CDR2 SVGAGI, per germline. The chain's CDR3 is CASSSVEGQETQYF. Written as DNA, the CDR3 is TGTGCCAGCAGCTCCGTAGAGGGCCAAGAGACCCAGTACTTC.

This sequence joins TRBV6-6 and TRBJ2-5, with D unresolved. The V end was cut by 5 bases, the J end by 5 bases, with 12 bases between. The germline V gene encodes CDR1 MNHNY and CDR2 SVGAGI (reference sequence). The CDR3 has 13 residues. The CDR3 is CASSRLTPETQYF. The CDR3 DNA reads as TGTGCCAGCAGTCGACTTACCCCGGAGACCCAGTACTTC.

The CDR3 nucleotides are TGTGCCAGCAGCAGCCTCGGGACTAGCGGGAGCAATGAGCAGTTCTTC. Residues: CASSSLGTSGSNEQFF. The rearrangement links TRBV27 to TRBJ2-1; TRBD2 aligns across 14 bases. V shed 6 bases and J 6 bases; nucleotides not matched to a gene: 7. This CDR3 spans 16 amino acids. The germline V gene has CDR1 MNHEY and CDR2 SMNVEV (reference sequence).

The rearrangement links TRBV13 to TRBJ1-1; D remains unclear. V was clipped by 4 bases and J by 2 bases, with 2 bases between them. The germline V gene encodes CDR1 PRHDT and CDR2 FYEKMQ (reference sequence). The CDR3 consists of 11 residues. CDR3: CASSSNTEAFF. The CDR3 DNA reads TGTGCCAGCAGCTCTAACACTGAAGCTTTCTTT.

The V and J genes are TRBV7-9 and TRBJ1-5, with no clear D. V lost 3 bases, J lost 5 bases, and 8 bases lay in between. The CDR3 extends over 13 amino acids. Germline loops: CDR1 SEHNR, CDR2 FQNEAQ (reference sequence). The CDR3 nucleotides are TGTGCCAGCAGCTTGTATAATGATCAGCCCCAGCATTTT. Protein sequence: CASSLYNDQPQHF.

V gene TRBV6-5 combines with J gene TRBJ2-5; 7 nucleotides match TRBD1. CDR3 length: 15 amino acids. Germline CDR1 MNHEY, CDR2 SVGAGI. Germline trimming cut 6 bases from V and 1 base from J; bases unmatched to any gene: 8. The CDR3 DNA sequence: TGTGCCAGCAGACAGGGGCTAGGATTCCAAGAGACCCAGTACTTC. As protein: CASRQGLGFQETQYF.

V gene TRBV2 combines with J gene TRBJ2-5, with 11 bases matching TRBD2. Per germline, CDR1 SNHLY and CDR2 FYNNEI. The CDR3 is made up of 15 amino acids. With V trimmed by 7 bases and J by 1 base, 5 bases remained unmatched. CDR3 nucleotide sequence: TGTGCCAGCAAAGGACTAGCGGGTGCCCAAGAGACCCAGTACTTC. Its protein is CASKGLAGAQETQYF.

This chain connects TRBV7-3 to TRBJ2-1; D possibly corresponds to TRBD2 (5 bases). CDR3 length equals 19 residues. Germline CDR1 SGHTA, CDR2 FQGTGA. Trimming removed 5 bases at V and 8 bases at J, with 31 bases between. The CDR3 region is CASSPKLEGPGWVSDEQFF. Written as DNA, the CDR3 is TGTGCCAGCAGCCCCAAGCTCGAGGGCCCGGGGTGGGTGAGCGATGAGCAGTTCTTC.

V usage is TRBV10-3 and J usage is TRBJ1-5; 8 bases are a match to TRBD1. The trim removed 6 bases at V and 0 bases at J, leaving 7 bases unmatched. This CDR3 has 16 residues. Germline CDR1 reads ENHRY; CDR2 reads SYGVKD. The CDR3 DNA sequence: TGTGCCATCAGCTCCGGGACAGGACATAGCAATCAGCCCCAGCATTTT. Translating it yields CAISSGTGHSNQPQHF.

The V gene is TRBV10-3, the J gene TRBJ1-2, with D unresolved. Germline CDR1 is ENHRY and CDR2 is SYGVKD. The CDR3 is 13 residues long. Deletions cut 7 bases from V and 4 bases from J, with 13 bases between. The CDR3 DNA is TGTGCCATCACGAGTGCAGGAGGCTATGGCTACACCTTC. This translates into CAITSAGGYGYTF.

The chain employs TRBV7-2 and TRBJ2-7; the D is unclear. The CDR3 length is 12 residues. In germline, CDR1 is SGHTA, CDR2 FQGNSA. Trimming pared 6 bases from V and 5 bases from J, leaving 11 bases between. The DNA of the CDR3 is TGTGCCAGCAGTCCCGACTCAAACGAGCAGTACTTC. Residues: CASSPDSNEQYF.

The chain carries TRBV28 and TRBJ2-7; 8 nucleotides align to TRBD1. The CDR3 is made up of 15 amino acids. Germline CDR1 and CDR2: MDHEN and SYDVKM. The ends lost 4 bases at V and 2 bases at J; junction bases unmatched: 7. The CDR3 DNA is TGTGCCAGCAGTTGGGGGACAGGTGTTACCTACGAGCAGTACTTC. Amino acids: CASSWGTGVTYEQYF.

This clone came up once. This chain links TRBV5-5 with TRBJ2-7; 7 nucleotides match TRBD1. The V segment lost 5 bases and the J segment 3 bases; nucleotides outside the gene matches: 2. From germline, CDR1 is SGHKS and CDR2 YYEKEE (reference sequence). The CDR3 has 12 amino acids. The CDR3 reads CASSTGVYEQYF. CDR3 sequence (DNA): TGTGCCAGCAGTACAGGGGTCTACGAGCAGTACTTC.

The J gene is TRBJ2-7, the V gene TRBV6-6; 16 bases match TRBD2. The CDR3 runs to 15 residues. V lost 7 bases to trimming and J lost 2 bases; unmatched junction nucleotides: 2. Germline loops: CDR1 MNHNY, CDR2 SVGAGI (reference sequence). The CDR3 nucleotides read TGTGCCAGCACGGGGACTAGCGGGAGGGCCTACGAGCAGTACTTC. Translation: CASTGTSGRAYEQYF.

V and J are TRBV5-1 and TRBJ1-2; no clear D gene. CDR1 is SGHRS, CDR2 YFSETQ, per germline. The ends were cut back, 4 bases at V and 4 bases at J, with 14 bases in the middle. The CDR3 contains 14 residues. CDR3 DNA sequence: TGCGCCAGCAGCCCTCAGGCAGAGGGCTATGGCTACACCTTC. Protein: CASSPQAEGYGYTF.

The chain joins TRBV7-9 to TRBJ2-7, with 13 bases lining up with TRBD2. The ends lost 2 bases at V and 0 bases at J; junction bases unmatched: 10. Germline V CDR1 and CDR2: SEHNR, FQNEAQ (reference sequence). The CDR3 extends over 19 amino acids. This CDR3 is CASSLWGLAGSGSSYEQYF. The CDR3 DNA reads TGTGCCAGCAGCTTATGGGGACTAGCGGGATCCGGGAGCTCCTACGAGCAGTACTTC.

This chain links TRBV4-2 with TRBJ1-4, with D uncertain. The CDR3 sequence is 13 residues long. Trimming cost V 0 bases and J 9 bases, with 8 bases left between them. Germline-derived CDR1 and CDR2 are LGHNA and YNFKEQ. CDR3 region: CASSQEGGKKLFF. The DNA of the CDR3 is TGTGCCAGCAGCCAAGAAGGCGGTAAAAAACTGTTTTTT.

The chain combines TRBV28 with TRBJ1-5; D perhaps matches TRBD1 (5 bases). Germline V gene data show CDR1 as MDHEN and CDR2 as SYDVKM. The CDR3 spans 13 residues. V dropped 3 bases and J dropped 5 bases, with 8 bases sitting between them. Written as DNA, the CDR3 is TGTGCCAGCAGTTTGGGGGGGGATCAGCCCCAGCATTTT. Amino acids: CASSLGGDQPQHF.

This chain uses TRBV4-3 with TRBJ1-2, with 8 bases aligning to TRBD1. Germline-derived CDR1 and CDR2 are LGHNA and YSLEER. Unmatched junction bases numbered 9, after V lost 0 bases and J lost 3 bases. This CDR3 has 17 residues. This CDR3 is CASSQDLGQDLDYGYTF. The CDR3 DNA reads TGCGCCAGCAGCCAAGATTTGGGACAGGATCTGGACTATGGCTACACCTTC.

The V gene is TRBV2, the J gene TRBJ2-2, with 9 positions matching TRBD2. V gave up 7 bases and J gave up 3 bases; unmatched junction bases: 9. This CDR3 comprises 16 residues. CDR1 is SNHLY, CDR2 FYNNEI, per germline. The CDR3 reads CASTSRGRADTGELFF. The CDR3, as DNA: TGTGCCAGCACCTCTCGCGGGAGGGCGGACACCGGGGAGCTGTTTTTT.

The chain uses TRBV5-1 and TRBJ1-4; 7 bases are a match to TRBD1. J gave up 3 bases and V 5 bases, and 10 bases lay outside the gene matches. This CDR3 comprises 16 residues. Germline lookup yields CDR1 SGHRS and CDR2 YFSETQ. The CDR3 DNA sequence: TGCGCCAGCAGGTACACGCCCGGGACAGCTAATGAAAAACTGTTTTTT. This sequence encodes CASRYTPGTANEKLFF.